This paragraph reports one T cell receptor (beta chain). It lacks a known antigen. No per-base quality is available; no much larger clone lies one base away. To sequence the TCRbeta CDR3 region, genomic DNA was isolated from the sorted cells. TCRbeta CDR3 regions were sequenced using the immunoSEQ Assay. Drawn from immuneACCESS, this table holds only the in-frame rearrangements with V and J called that TCRdb kept. Clones are partly lost; checked studies trace under half to an unresolved V gene and leave the rest unexplained. The sample contains 80,000 to 100,000 clones, 90% of them found a single time. The top ten constitute around 1.5% of the sample. The entry originates in a study of OX40 agonist ivuxolimab in advanced cancers. Background for the entire study: Ivuxolimab was a fully human IgG2 agonistic monoclonal antibody targeting the costimulatory receptor OX40 (CD134). Intravenous ivuxolimab was administered to patients every 2 weeks at six dose levels: 0.01, 0.1, 0.3, 1.5, 3 and 10 mg/kg. Of the 52 patients in dose escalation, some 20 had hepatocellular carcinoma, about 15 had melanoma, 9 had renal cell carcinoma and 9 had head and neck cancer. The dose-escalation cohort was 82.7% male with a mean age of roughly 62 years, ranging from roughly 23 to 80. Patients were allowed to have had prior anti-PD-1, anti-PD-L1 or anti-CTLA-4 therapy, and approximately 39% of the dose-escalation patients had been treated with checkpoint inhibitors. Partial responses occurred in three dose-escalation patients: two with cutaneous melanoma and one with hepatocellular carcinoma. Peripheral TCRbeta sequencing was intended to test whether TCR sequence diversity was altered and clonal T-cell expansion was caused by ivuxolimab. The paper describes the monotherapy dose-escalation part (N ≈ 50 patients) of the phase I trial of ivuxolimab. The paper's findings and limits, for the study overall: Low levels of normalized T-cell clonal expansion were also seen in some nonresponding patients. At doses from 0.1 to 3.0 mg/kg, clonal expansion was seen in both CD4+ and CD8+ blood T cells between baseline and week 6. The antigen specificity of the clonally expanded peripheral T cells was not determined. Partial responders in the 0.1-3.0 mg/kg groups had among the lowest normalized peripheral clonal expansion, especially among CD8+ T cells. After ivuxolimab, expanded clones were on average more numerous among CD8+ T cells than among CD4+ T cells.

From its cysteine to its phenylalanine, the CDR3 spans 17 amino acids. Of the read, only the CDR3 DNA is kept; its 51 bases are in frame from base 1. CDR1 and CDR2, looked up from the germline V gene, are SGHTA and FQGNSA. From V the trimming removes 1 base and from J it removes 1 base, while the gene matches leave 6 bases of the junction unaccounted for. The trial excluded patients who had a history of autoimmune disease or were on systemic immunosuppression. Peripheral blood for TCR sequencing was drawn from every dose cohort at baseline, at cycle 4 day 1 and at cycle 7 day 1. Samples came from an open-label, multicenter, first-in-human phase I dose-escalation trial of ivuxolimab. Adults with locally advanced or metastatic melanoma, renal cell carcinoma, hepatocellular carcinoma or head and neck squamous cell carcinoma were enrolled in the trial. Before TCR sequencing, CD4+ T cells and CD8+ T cells were sorted from peripheral blood as separate populations.

Material: CD4+ or CD8+ T cells sorted from blood, obtained in a trial of the OX40 agonist ivuxolimab. The TCR originated in an adult with an advanced solid tumor such as melanoma, head and neck, liver or kidney cancer. The chain is made from TRBV7-2 and TRBJ2-3; the central 9 bases match TRBD2. The nucleotide sequence is given as TGTGCCAGCAGCTTAGATCCTAGCGGGACTGGCACAGATACGCAGTATTTT. Its protein is CASSLDPSGTGTDTQYF.